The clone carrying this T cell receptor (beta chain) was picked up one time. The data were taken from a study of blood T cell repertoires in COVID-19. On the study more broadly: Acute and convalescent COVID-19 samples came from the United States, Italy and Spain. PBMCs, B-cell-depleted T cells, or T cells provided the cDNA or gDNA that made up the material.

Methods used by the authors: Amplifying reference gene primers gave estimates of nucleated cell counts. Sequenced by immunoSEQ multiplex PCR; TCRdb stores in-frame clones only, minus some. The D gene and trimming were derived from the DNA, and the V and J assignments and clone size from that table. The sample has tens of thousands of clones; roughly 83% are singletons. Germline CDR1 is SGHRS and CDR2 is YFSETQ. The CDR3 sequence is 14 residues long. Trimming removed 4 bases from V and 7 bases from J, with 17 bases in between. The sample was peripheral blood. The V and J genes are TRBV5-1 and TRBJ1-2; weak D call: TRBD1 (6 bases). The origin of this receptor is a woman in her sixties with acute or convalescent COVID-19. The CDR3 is CASSPWQGSPGYTF. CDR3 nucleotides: TGCGCCAGCAGCCCATGGCAGGGGTCCCCTGGCTACACCTTC.